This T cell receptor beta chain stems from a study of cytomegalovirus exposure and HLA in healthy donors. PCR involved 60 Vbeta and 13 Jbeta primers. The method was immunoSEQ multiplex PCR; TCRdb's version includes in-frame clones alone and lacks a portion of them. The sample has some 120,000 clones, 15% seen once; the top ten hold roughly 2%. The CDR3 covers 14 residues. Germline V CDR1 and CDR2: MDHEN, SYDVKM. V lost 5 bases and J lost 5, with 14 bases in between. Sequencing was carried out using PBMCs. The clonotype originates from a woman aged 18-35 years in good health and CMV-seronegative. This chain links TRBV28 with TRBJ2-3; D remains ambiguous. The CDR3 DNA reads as TGTGCCAGCAGTGAAGTGGGCTTAAGAGATACGCAGTATTTT. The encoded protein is CASSEVGLRDTQYF.